The 25 T cell receptor beta chains below were found in one sample sequenced in a study of graft-versus-host responses after intestinal transplantation (dated by TCRdb to the early 2020s). For these TCRs, the target antigens are not known. Library preparation employed the immunoSEQ multiplex PCR assay. Drawn from immuneACCESS, this table holds only the in-frame rearrangements with V and J called that TCRdb kept. Clones are partly lost; checked studies trace under half to an unresolved V gene and leave the rest unexplained. In all, the sample holds about 99,000 clones, and roughly 87% of those were seen once. In total, the top ten clones hold 0.9% of the sample. The time point tag for this specimen amounts to: cells obtained before transplantation from donor or recipient. Sequencing used unstimulated CD4+ T cells sorted from spleen or lymph node cells, obtained before intestinal transplant. The receptors originated from a human donor who received an intestinal transplant.

The genes are TRBV4-1 and TRBJ2-3; 8 positions match TRBD2. The CDR3 is 14 amino acids. With V trimmed by 2 bases and J by 7 bases, 5 bases remained unmatched. Looked up from germline, CDR1 is MGHRA and CDR2 is YSYEKL. The CDR3 sequence: CASSQPGLGNTQYF. In nucleotides, the CDR3 is TGCGCCAGCAGCCAACCGGGACTAGGTAATACGCAGTATTTT.

This chain connects TRBV6-5 to TRBJ2-1; TRBD2 matches at 8 bases. Germline V gives CDR1 MNHEY, CDR2 SVGAGI. There are 14 residues in the CDR3. J was trimmed by 4 bases and V by 4 bases; bases with no gene match: 3. The CDR3: CASSFTSGYNEQFF. CDR3 in DNA: TGTGCCAGCAGTTTTACTAGCGGATACAATGAGCAGTTCTTC.

This clone occurred a few times. The chain recombines TRBV6-1 with TRBJ1-2; 7 bases match TRBD1. The CDR3 is 13 residues long. Germline CDR1 MNHNS, CDR2 SASEGT. With V trimmed by 10 bases and J by 3 bases, 8 bases remained unmatched. This CDR3 is CAIGGQVYYGYTF. The CDR3 DNA reads as TGTGCCATTGGAGGACAGGTCTACTATGGCTACACCTTC.

This clone occurred once. In DNA form, the CDR3 reads TGTGCCAGCAGTAGTAGCGGGAGGGAATCCTACGAGCAGTACTTC. Amino acid sequence: CASSSSGRESYEQYF. This chain links TRBV6-1 with TRBJ2-7; 11 bases agree with TRBD2. This CDR3 contains 15 residues. V was clipped by 5 bases and J by 1 base; unmatched bases: 4. Germline V gives CDR1 MNHNS, CDR2 SASEGT.

The rearrangement joins TRBV11-2 to TRBJ2-2; D is undetermined. The CDR3 totals 11 residues. In germline, CDR1 is SGHAT, CDR2 FQNNGV. The ends were cut back, 3 bases at V and 9 bases at J, with 5 bases in the middle. The CDR3 is CASSFSWELFF. Here the CDR3 DNA reads TGTGCCAGCAGCTTTAGCTGGGAGCTGTTTTTT.

V and J are TRBV5-1 and TRBJ1-2, with a tentative D call TRBD1 (6 bases). In germline, CDR1 is SGHRS, CDR2 YFSETQ. This CDR3 has 13 amino acids. The V and J ends lost 4 bases and 2 bases respectively, with 9 bases between them. The CDR3 sequence is CASSPGQNYGYTF. The CDR3 DNA sequence: TGCGCCAGCAGCCCCGGACAGAACTATGGCTACACCTTC.

V usage is TRBV5-1 and J usage is TRBJ1-1; a weak D match, TRBD1 (6 bases). In germline, CDR1 is SGHRS, CDR2 YFSETQ. V lost 0 bases and J 1 base, leaving 13 bases between the germline ends. The CDR3 extends over 16 amino acids. CDR3 bases: TGCGCCAGCAGCTTGGTGGGACACCTCTCGAACACTGAAGCTTTCTTT. This gives the protein CASSLVGHLSNTEAFF.

This chain uses TRBV15 with TRBJ2-4, with 9 bases fitting TRBD2. CDR1 is LNHNV, CDR2 YYDKDF, per germline (reference sequence). J was trimmed by 6 bases and V by 0 bases; bases with no gene match: 3. The CDR3 has 15 amino acids. CDR3 DNA: TGTGCCACCAGCAGAGAGACTAGCGGCTTAAACATTCAGTACTTC. This sequence encodes CATSRETSGLNIQYF.

This clone was recorded a few times. The rearrangement links TRBV7-2 to TRBJ2-1; 11 bases fit TRBD2. The CDR3 is 15 residues long. V dropped 3 bases and J dropped 7; count of bases not matched to a gene: 5. Germline values: CDR1 SGHTA, CDR2 FQGNSA. The CDR3 nucleotides read TGTGCCAGCAGCTTCCTAGCGGGAGGCACGAATGAGCAGTTCTTC. Residues: CASSFLAGGTNEQFF.

The gene calls are TRBV2 and TRBJ1-4; a possible D gene is TRBD1 (5 bases). CDR3 length: 13 residues. Germline assignment: CDR1 SNHLY and CDR2 FYNNEI. The germline V and J ends were trimmed by 3 bases and 7 bases, with 9 bases remaining between them. This chain's CDR3 is CASSDWGTEKLFF. The CDR3 DNA reads as TGTGCCAGCAGTGATTGGGGGACTGAAAAACTGTTTTTT.

This clone was picked up a small number of times. V gene TRBV11-1 combines with J gene TRBJ2-5; no firm D call. The CDR3 spans 12 residues. Per germline, CDR1 SGHAT and CDR2 FQDESV (reference sequence). The V and J ends lost 1 base and 5 bases respectively, with 5 bases between them. The CDR3 bases are TGTGCCAGCAGCTTAGGAAGGGAGACCCAGTACTTC. Translated: CASSLGRETQYF.

This clone was detected once. This chain uses TRBV30 with TRBJ2-5, with a possible D match to TRBD1 (5 bases). V was pared by 0 bases and J by 9 bases, with 11 bases between. CDR1 and CDR2 from the germline V gene are GTSNPN and SVGIG (reference sequence). CDR3 length: 12 amino acids. CDR3 sequence reads: CAWSVGDLAQYF. The CDR3 DNA sequence: TGTGCCTGGAGTGTAGGGGATCTGGCCCAGTACTTC.

Turning to this clone: A far larger clone lies a single base away; this is likely a read error. The rearrangement joins TRBV27 to TRBJ1-1; D is uncertain. The CDR3 covers 11 residues. V was cut by 6 bases and J by 3 bases, with 5 bases left in between. The V gene's germline CDR1 is MNHEY and CDR2 SMNVEV (reference sequence). The CDR3 bases are TGTGCCAGCAGCTCATACACTGAAGCTTTCTTT. Its protein is CASSSYTEAFF.

V gene TRBV20-1 combines with J gene TRBJ2-7; D is possibly TRBD2 (6 bases). The CDR3 covers 11 residues. The germline V gene encodes CDR1 DFQATT and CDR2 SNEGSKA (reference sequence). CDR3 region: CGGTQSYEQYF. In DNA, the CDR3 is TGCGGAGGGACTCAATCCTACGAGCAGTACTTC.

Only a few counts were recorded for this clone. V is TRBV28 and J is TRBJ2-1; 9 nucleotides match TRBD2. Unmatched junction bases numbered 4, after V lost 7 bases and J lost 0 bases. Per germline, CDR1 MDHEN and CDR2 SYDVKM. The CDR3 has 15 amino acids. The CDR3 here is CASTTSGRSYNEQFF. CDR3 nucleotides: TGTGCCAGCACTACTAGCGGGCGCTCCTACAATGAGCAGTTCTTC.

This chain joins TRBV7-3 and TRBJ2-1, with a weak D call TRBD1 (7 bases). The CDR3 spans 13 residues. Between the trimmed V and J ends, which lost 5 bases and 12 bases, there was a span of 17 bases. Germline lookup yields CDR1 SGHTA and CDR2 FQGTGA. The CDR3 reads CASSEGRQGGQFF. In DNA, the CDR3 is TGTGCCAGCAGCGAAGGCCGACAGGGAGGGCAGTTCTTC.

The CDR3 loop reads CASSSPDIAGNTEAFF. CDR3 DNA sequence: TGTGCCAGCAGTTCCCCCGACATCGCGGGGAACACTGAAGCTTTCTTT. This chain uses TRBV6-6 with TRBJ1-1; D gene uncertain. This CDR3 has 16 residues. V dropped 4 bases and J dropped 1 base, with 16 bases sitting between them. From germline, CDR1 is MNHNY and CDR2 SVGAGI (reference sequence).

The rearrangement joins TRBV6-5 to TRBJ2-5, with D unclear. The CDR3 length is 16 residues. The germline V and J ends were trimmed by 2 bases and 4 bases, with 17 bases remaining between them. Germline V gene lookup returns CDR1 MNHEY and CDR2 SVGAGI. CDR3 coding DNA: TGTGCCAGCAGTTACCCGGTCGGAAGGTTGGTAGAGACCCAGTACTTC. It yields the protein CASSYPVGRLVETQYF.

The rearrangement joins TRBV11-3 to TRBJ2-2; TRBD1 agrees at 8 bases. V trimming: 4 bases; J trimming: 6 bases; junction bases outside the gene matches: 1. The length of the CDR3 is 13 residues. Germline lookup yields CDR1 SGHNT and CDR2 YENEEA. CDR3 nucleotides: TGTGCCAGCAGCTCACAGGGGGCCGGGGAGCTGTTTTTT. It translates to CASSSQGAGELFF.

The chain employs TRBV18 and TRBJ1-3; D gene unclear. In germline, CDR1 is KGHSH, CDR2 LQKENI. Between the trimmed V and J ends, which lost 2 bases and 2 bases, there was a span of 13 bases. This CDR3 is 16 amino acids long. The chain's CDR3 is CASSPGAGDTGNTIYF. The CDR3 DNA sequence: TGTGCCAGCTCACCAGGTGCCGGGGATACTGGAAACACCATATATTTT.

V gene TRBV6-6 combines with J gene TRBJ2-5; D might be TRBD2 (6 bases). Germline-derived CDR1 and CDR2 are MNHNY and SVGAGI (reference sequence). The CDR3 contains 14 residues. V lost 0 bases to trimming and J lost 5 bases, with 10 bases between them. The CDR3 sequence is CASSYSRDWETQYF. The DNA for the CDR3 is TGTGCCAGCAGTTACTCCCGGGACTGGGAGACCCAGTACTTC.

The rearrangement links TRBV5-1 to TRBJ2-1; 7 bases fit TRBD1. Trimming removed 4 bases from V and 2 bases from J; junction bases left unmatched: 3. The length of the CDR3 is 14 residues. Germline V CDR1 and CDR2: SGHRS, YFSETQ. In DNA, the CDR3 is TGCGCCAGCAGCCCGGGACAGCCCTACAATGAGCAGTTCTTC. Translation: CASSPGQPYNEQFF.

The rearrangement joins TRBV12-5 to TRBJ2-5, with D hard to call. This CDR3 has 14 amino acids. Germline V gene lookup returns CDR1 LGHNT and CDR2 FRNRAP. V gave up 6 bases and J gave up 2 bases, with 13 bases separating them. The CDR3 sequence is CASGDDLGQETQYF. The CDR3 DNA reads TGTGCTAGTGGGGATGACTTAGGTCAAGAGACCCAGTACTTC.

This clone was observed a single time. The chain links TRBV11-2 to TRBJ2-3, with 8 bases matching TRBD2. After removal of 4 bases from V and 11 bases from J, the junction contained 8 bases not matched to a gene. Germline CDR1 reads SGHAT; CDR2 reads FQNNGV. The CDR3 spans 13 residues. The CDR3 loop is CASSSPREERQYF. For the CDR3, the DNA is TGTGCCAGCAGCTCCCCGCGGGAGGAGCGGCAGTATTTT.

This clone was detected once. The chain combines TRBV7-6 with TRBJ2-1, with TRBD2 matching 15 bases. The germline V gene has CDR1 SGHVS and CDR2 FNYEAQ. V was pared by 5 bases and J by 2 bases, with 10 bases of the junction left unmatched. This CDR3 region has 19 residues. CDR3 nucleotide sequence: TGTGCCAGCAGCCTACGGACTAGCGGGGGGGCGGGTCCCTACAATGAGCAGTTCTTC. Amino acid sequence: CASSLRTSGGAGPYNEQFF.